Below are 12 T cell receptor beta chains sequenced from a single sample in a study of STAT5B mutations in CD4+ large granular lymphocyte leukemia. The table came from immunoSEQ multiplex PCR; TCRdb's copy has only in-frame clones and leaves some out. The sample holds roughly 30,000 clones, about three quarters seen once. The sequenced material came from CD4+ T cells from blood buffy coats. Receptor source: a human donor in good health.

The gene calls are TRBV11-1 and TRBJ2-3; D gene uncertain. This CDR3 has 13 amino acids. V lost 6 bases and J 2 bases, leaving 9 bases between the germline ends. Germline loops: CDR1 SGHAT, CDR2 FQDESV (reference sequence). CDR3 in DNA: TGTGCCAGCAGTCCAGAGCCCACAGATACGCAGTATTTT. This gives the protein CASSPEPTDTQYF.

V and J are TRBV7-2 and TRBJ2-5; D may match TRBD1 or TRBD2 (6 bases each). From germline, CDR1 is SGHTA and CDR2 FQGNSA. Trimming shortened V by 0 bases and J by 5 bases, and 7 bases separated the two germline ends. The CDR3 loop spans 13 amino acids. The CDR3 DNA sequence: TGTGCCAGCAGCTTAGCGGGGGGCGAGACCCAGTACTTC. Translation: CASSLAGGETQYF. The whole variable domain, filled in from reference TRBV7-2 and TRBJ2-5, reads GAGVSQSPSNKVTEKGKDVELRCDPISGHTALYWYRQSLGQGLEFLIYFQGNSAPDKSGLPSDRFSAERTGGSVSTLTIQRTQQEDSAVYLCASSLAGGETQYFGPGTRLLVL.

The gene calls are TRBV19 and TRBJ1-3; D might be TRBD1 (6 bases). Deletions cut 6 bases from V and 0 bases from J, with 15 bases between. Per germline, CDR1 LNHDA and CDR2 SQIVND (reference sequence). The CDR3 has 16 amino acids. CDR3 in DNA: TGTGCCAGTAGCCCAGGACAGCCCTACTCTGGAAACACCATATATTTT. Encoded protein: CASSPGQPYSGNTIYF. Combining the CDR3 with reference TRBV19 and TRBJ1-3 gives the whole variable domain DGGITQSPKYLFRKEGQNVTLSCEQNLNHDAMYWYRQDPGQGLRLIYYSQIVNDFQKGDIAEGYSVSREKKESFPLTVTSAQKNPTAFYLCASSPGQPYSGNTIYFGEGSWLTVV.

This chain links TRBV7-2 with TRBJ2-5, with 11 bases identical to TRBD1. The V gene's germline CDR1 is SGHTA and CDR2 FQGNSA. Losses at the gene ends were 5 bases for V and 5 bases for J; bases not matched to a gene: 10. The CDR3 is 16 amino acids. This CDR3 is CASSDRTGGLWETQYF. CDR3 DNA: TGTGCCAGCAGCGATCGGACAGGGGGCTTATGGGAGACCCAGTACTTC.

The rearrangement uses TRBV9 and TRBJ2-3; D is possibly TRBD2 (5 bases). Deletions cut 4 bases from V and 2 bases from J, with 11 bases between. Germline CDR1 and CDR2: SGDLS and YYNGEE. This CDR3 contains 14 residues. The CDR3 spells CASSPGFHTDTQYF. CDR3 nucleotides: TGTGCCAGCAGCCCGGGGTTCCACACAGATACGCAGTATTTT.

The rearrangement links TRBV5-1 to TRBJ2-3; the D gene could be TRBD1 or TRBD2 (6 bases each). CDR1 is SGHRS and CDR2 is YFSETQ in the germline V gene. The germline V and J ends were trimmed by 4 bases and 3 bases, with 21 bases remaining between them. The CDR3 covers 17 residues. CDR3 bases: TGCGCCAGCAGCACCAGTTTTGGGGGGCCGTCGACAGATACGCAGTATTTT. Protein product: CASSTSFGGPSTDTQYF.

The count of this clone is one. The genes are TRBV11-3 and TRBJ2-3; no firm D call. This CDR3 has 13 residues. V was clipped by 0 bases and J by 5 bases, with 6 bases between them. In germline, CDR1 is SGHNT, CDR2 YENEEA. CDR3 bases: TGTGCCAGCAGCTTAGAACCGGGAGATACGCAGTATTTT. This codes for CASSLEPGDTQYF.

The chain employs TRBV6-1 and TRBJ2-3; TRBD2 matches 16 bases. J was trimmed by 5 bases and V by 3 bases; bases with no gene match: 2. The CDR3 is made up of 16 amino acids. Looked up from germline, CDR1 is MNHNS and CDR2 is SASEGT. The CDR3 spells CASSEGLAGGQDTQYF. DNA for the CDR3: TGTGCCAGCAGTGAGGGACTAGCGGGAGGGCAAGATACGCAGTATTTT.

The V gene is TRBV5-4, the J gene TRBJ2-5, with a weak D call TRBD1 (5 bases). V lost 1 base to trimming and J lost 2 bases, with 15 bases between them. Germline V gene data show CDR1 as SGHNT and CDR2 as YYREEE (reference sequence). The CDR3 covers 16 residues. CDR3 residues: CASSLRFGASQETQYF. The CDR3 nucleotides are TGTGCCAGCAGCTTGCGGTTTGGGGCTTCACAAGAGACCCAGTACTTC. The full variable domain, in which reference TRBV5-4 and TRBJ2-5 provide the parts outside the CDR3, is ETGVTQSPTHLIKTRGQQVTLRCSSQSGHNTVSWYQQALGQGPQFIFQYYREEENGRGNFPPRFSGLQFPNYSSELNVNALELDDSALYLCASSLRFGASQETQYFGPGTRLLVL.

The V gene is TRBV30, the J gene TRBJ1-5, with D perhaps TRBD1 (6 bases). Germline loops: CDR1 GTSNPN, CDR2 SVGIG (reference sequence). This CDR3 spans 13 amino acids. V dropped 3 bases and J dropped 7 bases, with 13 bases sitting between them. CDR3 bases: TGTGCCTGGAGCCACGGGGGCGGGCAGCCCCAGCATTTT. Encoded protein: CAWSHGGGQPQHF.

The J gene is TRBJ1-1, the V gene TRBV5-1; D is possibly TRBD1 (5 bases). Between the trimmed V and J ends, which lost 4 bases and 4 bases, there was a span of 26 bases. The CDR3 runs to 18 residues. Germline V lookup: CDR1 SGHRS, CDR2 YFSETQ. As DNA, the CDR3 is TGCGCCAGCAGCCACGGGGGTGGCGGGGGATTCCCCCTCACTGAAGCTTTCTTT. It yields the protein CASSHGGGGGFPLTEAFF.

The chain uses TRBV19 and TRBJ2-4, with unresolved D. The V gene's germline CDR1 is LNHDA and CDR2 SQIVND (reference sequence). Trimming took off 3 bases at V and 6 bases at J, with 6 bases between the two ends. The CDR3 extends over 12 amino acids. Here the CDR3 reads CASSIMGNIQYF. The CDR3 DNA reads as TGTGCCAGTAGTATCATGGGAAACATTCAGTACTTC.